Shown below are 27 T cell receptor beta chains from a single sample sequenced in a study of blood T cell repertoires in COVID-19. Only in-frame clones appear in the TCRdb table, and some are missing; sequencing was by immunoSEQ multiplex PCR. There are about 39,000 clones in the sample; roughly 77% occur only once, and about 42% lies in the top ten. The sample was peripheral blood. Source of these receptors: a human donor in a cohort sampled during active or convalescent COVID-19. The donor label of this sample is uncertain.

The chain joins TRBV25-1 to TRBJ2-4, with 9 positions matching TRBD2. CDR1 MGHDK and CDR2 SYGVNS come from the germline V gene. Germline trimming cut 9 bases from V and 5 bases from J; bases unmatched to any gene: 8. The CDR3 has 14 residues. The CDR3 DNA reads as TGTGCCAGTATAGCGGGAGAGGGCCAAAACATTCAGTACTTC. It yields the protein CASIAGEGQNIQYF. Full variable domain (remainder filled in from reference TRBV25-1 and TRBJ2-4): EADIYQTPRYLVIGTGKKITLECSQTMGHDKMYWYQQDPGMELHLIHYSYGVNSTEKGDLSSESTVSRIRTEHFPLTLESARPSHTSQYLCASIAGEGQNIQYFGAGTRLSVL.

The chain uses TRBV5-5 and TRBJ2-3; no clear D gene. CDR3 length equals 12 residues. CDR1 is SGHKS and CDR2 is YYEKEE in the germline V gene (reference sequence). V lost 3 bases and J 6 bases, leaving 8 bases between the germline ends. The CDR3 region is CASSSPYDTQYF. For the CDR3, the DNA is TGTGCCAGCAGCTCCCCCTACGATACGCAGTATTTT.

In this sample, this clone turned up a few times. The chain joins TRBV3-1 (or the pseudogene TRBV3-2) to TRBJ2-5, with D unclear. Trimming stripped 4 bases from V and 5 bases from J, with 8 bases between. The CDR3 loop spans 12 amino acids. Germline V gene data show CDR1 as LGHDT and CDR2 as YNNKEL (reference sequence). This CDR3 is CASSLGWETQYF. The DNA of the CDR3 is TGTGCCAGCAGCCTCGGGTGGGAGACCCAGTACTTC.

The rearrangement joins TRBV3-1 (or the pseudogene TRBV3-2) to TRBJ1-6; 10 bases are a match to TRBD1. Germline lookup yields CDR1 LGHDT and CDR2 YNNKEL (reference sequence). The CDR3 is made up of 18 amino acids. Losses at the gene ends were 4 bases for V and 8 bases for J; bases not matched to a gene: 14. Here the CDR3 reads CASSRPNRSGTGDSPLHF. The CDR3 bases are TGTGCCAGCAGCCGCCCCAATCGCTCCGGGACAGGGGATTCACCCCTCCACTTT.

The chain employs TRBV27 and TRBJ2-1; a weak D match, TRBD2 (5 bases). The V end lost 5 bases, the J end lost 10 bases, and 18 bases lay between the germline ends. Germline loops: CDR1 MNHEY, CDR2 SMNVEV (reference sequence). The CDR3 runs 14 residues. This chain's CDR3 is CASSTRTPRREQFF. The CDR3 DNA is TGTGCCAGCAGTACGCGGACCCCCAGGAGGGAGCAGTTCTTC.

The chain has TRBV19 and TRBJ2-1; 9 bases match TRBD1. Germline assignment: CDR1 LNHDA and CDR2 SQIVND (reference sequence). CDR3 size: 16 residues. J gave up 7 bases and V 1 base, and 8 bases lay outside the gene matches. Written as DNA, the CDR3 is TGTGCCAGTAGTATAGGGGGACAGGGATATTGGAATGAGCAGTTCTTC. Its protein product is CASSIGGQGYWNEQFF.

This chain uses TRBV7-6 with TRBJ2-5, with 7 bases that match TRBD2. The CDR3 has 15 residues. The germline V gene encodes CDR1 SGHVS and CDR2 FNYEAQ. Losses at the gene ends were 2 bases for V and 4 bases for J; bases not matched to a gene: 7. The CDR3 DNA follows: TGTGCCAGCAGCTTACGAGGGAGGGCAGGAGAGACCCAGTACTTC. Its protein is CASSLRGRAGETQYF.

This sequence joins TRBV19 and TRBJ1-2, with D possibly TRBD1 on 6 matching bases. The CDR3 totals 12 residues. Germline lookup yields CDR1 LNHDA and CDR2 SQIVND (reference sequence). V lost 6 bases, J lost 8 bases, and 13 bases lay in between. CDR3 sequence reads: CASRQGKRGYTF. The CDR3 coding sequence is TGTGCCAGTAGGCAGGGGAAACGGGGCTACACCTTC. The full variable domain, its missing parts supplied by reference TRBV19 and TRBJ1-2, is DGGITQSPKYLFRKEGQNVTLSCEQNLNHDAMYWYRQDPGQGLRLIYYSQIVNDFQKGDIAEGYSVSREKKESFPLTVTSAQKNPTAFYLCASRQGKRGYTFGSGTRLTVV.

V gene TRBV4-3 combines with J gene TRBJ1-3; D not resolved. The V gene lost 2 bases and the J gene lost 0 bases, with 8 bases spanning the gap. Germline V gene lookup returns CDR1 LGHNA and CDR2 YSLEER. This CDR3 contains 15 residues. The CDR3 region has the DNA TGCGCCAGCAGCCAATCCAGGTACTCTGGAAACACCATATATTTT. It translates to CASSQSRYSGNTIYF.

The CDR3 bases are TGTGCCACTGAAAGGACTAGCGGGAGATGGGAGACCCAGTACTTC. Residues: CATERTSGRWETQYF. The gene calls are TRBV19 and TRBJ2-5, with TRBD2 matching over 13 bases. The CDR3 loop spans 15 amino acids. V lost 10 bases and J lost 5; bases outside the gene matches: 10. Germline CDR1 is LNHDA and CDR2 is SQIVND (reference sequence).

This clone occurred once. The chain combines TRBV20-1 with TRBJ2-1; TRBD2 agrees at 13 bases. The J segment lost 5 bases and the V segment lost 3 bases, leaving 7 bases of the junction unmatched. The CDR3 length is 16 residues. Germline loops: CDR1 DFQATT, CDR2 SNEGSKA (reference sequence). This CDR3 reads CSASLTGTSGDNEQFF. The CDR3 region has the DNA TGCAGTGCTAGTCTTACCGGGACTAGCGGGGACAATGAGCAGTTCTTC.

The chain employs TRBV24-1 and TRBJ2-1, with TRBD1 identical over 12 bases. The CDR3 spans 14 residues. J gave up 2 bases and V 9 bases, and 1 base lay outside the gene matches. The germline CDR1 and CDR2 sequences are KGHDR and SFDVKD. In nucleotides, the CDR3 is TGTGCCACCCGGGACAGGGGGCCCTACAATGAGCAGTTCTTC. Protein product: CATRDRGPYNEQFF.

This rearrangement joins TRBV4-2 to TRBJ1-3, with D possibly matching TRBD1 (6 bases). Germline CDR1 reads LGHNA; CDR2 reads YNFKEQ. This CDR3 is built from 15 residues. The V and J ends lost 0 bases and 8 bases respectively, with 14 bases between them. CDR3 protein: CASSQDGQIRDTIYF. The CDR3, as DNA: TGTGCCAGCAGCCAAGATGGACAGATTAGGGACACCATATATTTT.

The chain links TRBV24-1 to TRBJ2-2; D is undetermined. In germline, CDR1 is KGHDR, CDR2 SFDVKD. CDR3 length equals 13 residues. V was pared by 9 bases and J by 2 bases, with 9 bases between. DNA for the CDR3: TGTGCCACCGGTGGGCCCAACACCGGGGAGCTGTTTTTT. Residues: CATGGPNTGELFF.

The rearrangement uses TRBV19 and TRBJ1-2; D remains ambiguous. Trimming stripped 0 bases from V and 4 bases from J, with 9 bases between. This CDR3 is 14 amino acids long. Germline V CDR1 and CDR2: LNHDA, SQIVND (reference sequence). CDR3 coding DNA: TGTGCCAGTAGTATAGATTCTAACAGCTATGGCTACACCTTC. Translating gives CASSIDSNSYGYTF.

This chain joins TRBV7-3 and TRBJ1-2; a possible D gene is TRBD1 (6 bases). V lost 0 bases, J lost 3 bases, and 17 bases lay in between. CDR3 length equals 17 residues. Germline values: CDR1 SGHTA, CDR2 FQGTGA. CDR3 region: CASSLTGRGEGDYGYTF. CDR3 DNA sequence: TGTGCCAGCAGCTTAACAGGCCGAGGGGAGGGGGACTATGGCTACACCTTC.

The V and J genes are TRBV7-8 and TRBJ1-6; perhaps TRBD1 as D (5 bases). Germline values: CDR1 SGHVS, CDR2 FQNEAQ. Trimming pared 3 bases from V and 10 bases from J, leaving 16 bases between. The CDR3 covers 15 residues. CDR3 bases: TGTGCCAGCAGCTTTAGTGGGGCAGTAAGATCACCCCTCCACTTT. Protein: CASSFSGAVRSPLHF.

V gene TRBV12-3 or TRBV12-4 combines with J gene TRBJ2-2, with D uncertain. Between the trimmed V and J ends, which lost 6 bases and 4 bases, there was a span of 9 bases. The CDR3 extends over 13 amino acids. The chain's CDR3 is CASSPTGTGELFF. In nucleotides, the CDR3 is TGTGCCAGCAGCCCCACGGGCACCGGGGAGCTGTTTTTT.

The chain links TRBV6-1 to TRBJ1-1; TRBD1 matches 7 bases. There are 15 residues in the CDR3. Germline assignment: CDR1 MNHNS and CDR2 SASEGT. After removal of 2 bases from V and 6 bases from J, the junction contained 9 bases not matched to a gene. CDR3 region: CASSERARGDAEAFF. In DNA form, the CDR3 reads TGTGCCAGCAGTGAAAGGGCCAGGGGGGATGCTGAAGCTTTCTTT.

This clone has only a few counts. This sequence joins TRBV5-5 and TRBJ1-5; D call uncertain. The CDR3 contains 15 residues. In germline, CDR1 is SGHKS, CDR2 YYEKEE (reference sequence). Deletions cut 0 bases from V and 2 bases from J, with 9 bases between. The CDR3 here is CASSLGPMGNQPQHF. The CDR3, as DNA: TGTGCCAGCAGCTTGGGCCCTATGGGCAATCAGCCCCAGCATTTT. Full variable domain (outside the CDR3, taken from reference TRBV5-5 and TRBJ1-5): DAGVTQSPTHLIKTRGQQVTLRCSPISGHKSVSWYQQVLGQGPQFIFQYYEKEERGRGNFPDRFSARQFPNYSSELNVNALLLGDSALYLCASSLGPMGNQPQHFGDGTRLSIL.

The chain has TRBV30 and TRBJ2-1; 9 positions agree with TRBD2. The trim removed 0 bases at V and 11 bases at J, leaving 2 bases unmatched. The CDR3 loop spans 12 amino acids. CDR1 GTSNPN and CDR2 SVGIG come from the germline V gene (reference sequence). The CDR3 region has the DNA TGTGCCTGGAGTGTTCTAGCGGGACAGCAGTTCTTC. It specifies CAWSVLAGQQFF. Filled out from reference TRBV30 and TRBJ2-1, the complete variable domain reads SQTIHQWPATLVQPVGSPLSLECTVEGTSNPNLYWYRQAAGRGLQLLFYSVGIGQISSEVPQNLSASRPQDRQFILSSKKLLLSDSGFYLCAWSVLAGQQFFGPGTRLTVL.

CDR3 sequence: CASSTEHTDTQYF. The CDR3 nucleotides read TGTGCCAGCTCTACGGAGCACACAGATACGCAGTATTTT. This chain uses TRBV2 with TRBJ2-3; D remains ambiguous. The CDR3 is made up of 13 amino acids. Trimming removed 8 bases from V and 2 bases from J, with 11 bases in between. Germline V lookup: CDR1 SNHLY, CDR2 FYNNEI. The full variable domain, completed using reference TRBV2 and TRBJ2-3, is EPEVTQTPSHQVTQMGQEVILRCVPISNHLYFYWYRQILGQKVEFLVSFYNNEISEKSEIFDDQFSVERPDGSNFTLKIRSTKLEDSAMYFCASSTEHTDTQYFGPGTRLTVL.

V usage is TRBV30 and J usage is TRBJ1-5; TRBD1 is a possible D gene (6 bases). The germline V gene has CDR1 GTSNPN and CDR2 SVGIG (reference sequence). Trimming removed 0 bases from V and 9 bases from J, with 15 bases in between. The CDR3 runs 14 residues. The CDR3 sequence is CAWSVGLGHAPQHF. The CDR3 nucleotides read TGTGCCTGGAGTGTAGGTTTGGGACATGCGCCCCAGCATTTT. Using reference TRBV30 and TRBJ1-5 for the parts outside the CDR3, the full variable domain is SQTIHQWPATLVQPVGSPLSLECTVEGTSNPNLYWYRQAAGRGLQLLFYSVGIGQISSEVPQNLSASRPQDRQFILSSKKLLLSDSGFYLCAWSVGLGHAPQHFGDGTRLSIL.

This chain joins TRBV10-3 and TRBJ1-5; D gene ambiguous. The V gene lost 3 bases and the J gene lost 0 bases, with 3 bases spanning the gap. Per the germline V gene, CDR1 is ENHRY and CDR2 is SYGVKD. CDR3 size: 13 residues. The CDR3 DNA reads TGTGCCATCAGTGACTTTAGCAATCAGCCCCAGCATTTT. It encodes CAISDFSNQPQHF.

CDR3 amino acids: CASSFSPTGNYGYTF. The CDR3 nucleotides are TGTGCCAGCAGCTTTTCCCCGACAGGGAACTATGGCTACACCTTC. The chain combines TRBV5-5 with TRBJ1-2, with TRBD1 matching 7 bases. The CDR3 loop spans 15 amino acids. The J segment lost 2 bases and the V segment lost 2 bases, leaving 6 bases of the junction unmatched. Germline CDR1 and CDR2: SGHKS and YYEKEE (reference sequence).

CDR3 nucleotide sequence: TGTGCCAGCTCACGACCAATAGCATTAAGCTCCTACAATGAGCAGTTCTTC. It specifies CASSRPIALSSYNEQFF. The genes are TRBV18 and TRBJ2-1, with unresolved D. The V gene's germline CDR1 is KGHSH and CDR2 LQKENI. V was clipped by 4 bases and J by 0 bases, with 16 bases between them. CDR3 length: 17 amino acids.

V and J are TRBV21-1 and TRBJ2-7; the table gives TRBD2 as D, unverified against the DNA. TRBV21-1 is reported as a pseudogene. The CDR3 loop spans 18 amino acids. The CDR3 nucleotides are TGTGCCAGCAGCAAAGCCAGAAATAGCGGGAGTCCCCCCTACGAGCAGTACTTC. It translates to CASSKARNSGSPPYEQYF.